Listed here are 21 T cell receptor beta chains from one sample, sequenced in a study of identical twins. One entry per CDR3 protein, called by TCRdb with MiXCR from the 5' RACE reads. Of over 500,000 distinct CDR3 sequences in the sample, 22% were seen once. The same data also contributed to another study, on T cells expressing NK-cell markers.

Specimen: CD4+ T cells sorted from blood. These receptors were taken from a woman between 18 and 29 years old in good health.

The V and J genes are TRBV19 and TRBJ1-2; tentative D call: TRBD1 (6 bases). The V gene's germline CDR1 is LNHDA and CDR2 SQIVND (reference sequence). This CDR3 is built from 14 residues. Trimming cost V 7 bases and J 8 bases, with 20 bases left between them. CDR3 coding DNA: TGTGCCAGTATCCTAGGAGGCGCAGGGGAAGGCTACACCTTC. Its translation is CASILGGAGEGYTF.

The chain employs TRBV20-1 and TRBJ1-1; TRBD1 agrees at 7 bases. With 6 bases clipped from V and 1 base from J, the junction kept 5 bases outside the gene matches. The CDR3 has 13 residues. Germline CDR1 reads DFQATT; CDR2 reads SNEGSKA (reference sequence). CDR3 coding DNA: TGCAGTGCCCCCCGACAGGGGAACACTGAAGCTTTCTTT. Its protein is CSAPRQGNTEAFF.

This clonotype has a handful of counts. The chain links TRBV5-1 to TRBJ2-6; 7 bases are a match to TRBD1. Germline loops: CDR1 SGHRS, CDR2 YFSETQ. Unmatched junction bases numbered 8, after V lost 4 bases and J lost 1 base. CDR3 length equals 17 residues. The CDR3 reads CASSNRDRASGANVLTF. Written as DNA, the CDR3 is TGCGCCAGCAGCAACCGGGACAGAGCATCTGGGGCCAACGTCCTGACTTTC.

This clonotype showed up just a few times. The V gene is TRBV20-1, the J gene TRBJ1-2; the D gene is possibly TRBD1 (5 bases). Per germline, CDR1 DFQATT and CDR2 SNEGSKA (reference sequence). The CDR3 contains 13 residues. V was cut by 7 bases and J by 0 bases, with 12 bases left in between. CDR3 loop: CSVRDGPNYGYTF. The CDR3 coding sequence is TGCAGTGTCAGGGACGGACCTAACTATGGCTACACCTTC.

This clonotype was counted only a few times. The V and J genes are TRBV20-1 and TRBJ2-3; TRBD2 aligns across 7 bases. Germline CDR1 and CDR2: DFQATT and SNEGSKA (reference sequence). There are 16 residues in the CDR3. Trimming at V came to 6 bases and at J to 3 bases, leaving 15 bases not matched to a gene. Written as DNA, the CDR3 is TGCAGTGCGGGACGGGGAGGGGACCCTGGGACAGATACGCAGTATTTT. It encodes CSAGRGGDPGTDTQYF.

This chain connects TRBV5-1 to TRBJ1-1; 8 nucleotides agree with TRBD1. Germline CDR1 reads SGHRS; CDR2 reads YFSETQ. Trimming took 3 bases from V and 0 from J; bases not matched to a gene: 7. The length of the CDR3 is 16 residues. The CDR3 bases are TGCGCCAGCAGCTCCGGGACAGGAGAGATGAACACTGAAGCTTTCTTT. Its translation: CASSSGTGEMNTEAFF. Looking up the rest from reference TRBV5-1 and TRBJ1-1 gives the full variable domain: KAGVTQTPRYLIKTRGQQVTLSCSPISGHRSVSWYQQTPGQGLQFLFEYFSETQRNKGNFPGRFSGRQFSNSRSEMNVSTLELGDSALYLCASSSGTGEMNTEAFFGQGTRLTVV.

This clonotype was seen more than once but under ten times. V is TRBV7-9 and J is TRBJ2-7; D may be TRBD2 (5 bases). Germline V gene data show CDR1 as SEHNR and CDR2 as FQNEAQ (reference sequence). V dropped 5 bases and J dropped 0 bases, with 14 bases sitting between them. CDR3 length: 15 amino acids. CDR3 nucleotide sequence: TGTGCCAGCAGCGAGCTTCGAGGGTCCTCCTACGAGCAGTACTTC. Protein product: CASSELRGSSYEQYF.

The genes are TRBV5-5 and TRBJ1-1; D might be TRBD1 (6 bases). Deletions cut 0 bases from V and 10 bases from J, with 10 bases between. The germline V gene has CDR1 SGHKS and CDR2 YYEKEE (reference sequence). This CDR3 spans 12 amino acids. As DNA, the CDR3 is TGTGCCAGCAGCTTGGCCGGGACACGAGCTTTCTTT. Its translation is CASSLAGTRAFF.

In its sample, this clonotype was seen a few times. CDR3 DNA sequence: TGTGCCAGCAGTTTAATCCGTAGTTGGGTTGGGACAGGGGCTTTACTAATGAACACTGAAGCTTTCTTT. The encoded protein is CASSLIRSWVGTGALLMNTEAFF. The V gene is TRBV12-3 or TRBV12-4, the J gene TRBJ1-1, with TRBD1 matching 10 bases. CDR3 length equals 23 residues. Germline trimming cut 2 bases from V and 0 bases from J; bases unmatched to any gene: 24.

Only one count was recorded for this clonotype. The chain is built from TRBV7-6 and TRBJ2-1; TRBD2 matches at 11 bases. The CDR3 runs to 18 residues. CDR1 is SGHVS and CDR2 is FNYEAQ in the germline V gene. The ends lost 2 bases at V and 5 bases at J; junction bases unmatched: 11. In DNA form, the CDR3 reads TGTGCCAGCAGCTTACGTCCCCCTAGCGGGAGGACTAACAATGAGCAGTTCTTC. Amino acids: CASSLRPPSGRTNNEQFF. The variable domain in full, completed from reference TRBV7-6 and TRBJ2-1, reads GAGVSQSPRYKVTKRGQDVALRCDPISGHVSLYWYRQALGQGPEFLTYFNYEAQQDKSGLPNDRFSAERPEGSISTLTIQRTEQRDSAMYRCASSLRPPSGRTNNEQFFGPGTRLTVL.

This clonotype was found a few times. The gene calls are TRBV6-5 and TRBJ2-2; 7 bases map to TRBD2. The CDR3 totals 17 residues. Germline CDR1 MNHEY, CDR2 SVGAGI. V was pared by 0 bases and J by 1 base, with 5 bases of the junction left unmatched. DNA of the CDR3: TGTGCCAGCAGTTACTCCCCGGCTAGCGGGAACACCGGGGAGCTGTTTTTT. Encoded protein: CASSYSPASGNTGELFF.

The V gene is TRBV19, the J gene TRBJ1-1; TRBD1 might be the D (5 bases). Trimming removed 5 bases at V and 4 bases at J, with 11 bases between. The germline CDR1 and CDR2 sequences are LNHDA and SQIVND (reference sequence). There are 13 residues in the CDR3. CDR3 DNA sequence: TGTGCCAGTAGTGCAGGGACCTTCACTGAAGCTTTCTTT. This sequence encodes CASSAGTFTEAFF. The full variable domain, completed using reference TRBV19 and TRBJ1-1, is DGGITQSPKYLFRKEGQNVTLSCEQNLNHDAMYWYRQDPGQGLRLIYYSQIVNDFQKGDIAEGYSVSREKKESFPLTVTSAQKNPTAFYLCASSAGTFTEAFFGQGTRLTVV.

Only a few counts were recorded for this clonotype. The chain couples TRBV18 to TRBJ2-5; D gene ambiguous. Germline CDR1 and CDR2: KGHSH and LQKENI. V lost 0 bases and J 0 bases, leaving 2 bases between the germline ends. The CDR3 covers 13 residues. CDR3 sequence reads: CASSPPNQETQYF. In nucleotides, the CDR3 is TGTGCCAGCTCACCACCGAACCAAGAGACCCAGTACTTC.

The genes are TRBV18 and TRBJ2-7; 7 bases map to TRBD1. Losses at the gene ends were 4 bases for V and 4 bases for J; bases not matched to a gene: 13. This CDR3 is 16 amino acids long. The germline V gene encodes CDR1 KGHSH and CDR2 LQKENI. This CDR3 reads CASSREGKQGSYEQYF. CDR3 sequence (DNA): TGTGCCAGCTCACGCGAGGGGAAACAGGGGTCTTACGAGCAGTACTTC.

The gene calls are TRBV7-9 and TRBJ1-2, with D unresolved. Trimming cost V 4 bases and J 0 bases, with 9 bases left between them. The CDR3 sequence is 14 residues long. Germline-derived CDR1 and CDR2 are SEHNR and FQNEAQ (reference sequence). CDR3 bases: TGTGCCAGCAGCTCCTCGGGCTCTAACTATGGCTACACCTTC. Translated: CASSSSGSNYGYTF.

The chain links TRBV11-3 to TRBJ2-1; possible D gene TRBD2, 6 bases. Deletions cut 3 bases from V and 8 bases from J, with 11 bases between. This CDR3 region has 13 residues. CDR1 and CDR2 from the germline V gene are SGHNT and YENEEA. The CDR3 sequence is CASSFGLQYEQFF. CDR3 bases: TGTGCCAGCAGCTTCGGACTACAGTATGAGCAGTTCTTC.

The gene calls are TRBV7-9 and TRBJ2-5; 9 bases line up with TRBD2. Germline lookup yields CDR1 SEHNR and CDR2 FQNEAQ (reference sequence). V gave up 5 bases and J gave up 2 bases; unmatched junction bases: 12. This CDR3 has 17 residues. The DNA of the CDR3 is TGTGCCAGCAGCCAAACAGCGGGGGGTACCCCTCAAGAGACCCAGTACTTC. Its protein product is CASSQTAGGTPQETQYF.

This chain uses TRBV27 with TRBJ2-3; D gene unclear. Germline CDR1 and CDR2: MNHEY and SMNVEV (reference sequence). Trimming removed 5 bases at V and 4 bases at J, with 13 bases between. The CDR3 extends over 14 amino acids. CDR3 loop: CASSPFSFADTQYF. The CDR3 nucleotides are TGTGCCAGCAGTCCCTTCTCGTTTGCAGATACGCAGTATTTT.

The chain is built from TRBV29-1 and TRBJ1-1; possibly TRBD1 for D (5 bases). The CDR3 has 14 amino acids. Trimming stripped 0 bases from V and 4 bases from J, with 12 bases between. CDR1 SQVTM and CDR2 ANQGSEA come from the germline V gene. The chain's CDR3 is CSVEEGSGGTEAFF. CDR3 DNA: TGCAGCGTTGAAGAAGGCTCCGGGGGCACTGAAGCTTTCTTT.

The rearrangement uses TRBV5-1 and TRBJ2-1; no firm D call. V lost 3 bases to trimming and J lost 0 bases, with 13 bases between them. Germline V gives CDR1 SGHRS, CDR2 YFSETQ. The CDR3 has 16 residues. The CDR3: CASSSTLQSSYNEQFF. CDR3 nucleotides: TGCGCCAGCAGCTCGACCCTTCAAAGCTCCTACAATGAGCAGTTCTTC.

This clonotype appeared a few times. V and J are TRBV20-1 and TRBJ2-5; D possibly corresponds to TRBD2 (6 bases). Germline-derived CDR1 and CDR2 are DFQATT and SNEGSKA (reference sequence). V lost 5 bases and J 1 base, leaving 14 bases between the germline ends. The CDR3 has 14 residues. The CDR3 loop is CSAGGGLSQETQYF. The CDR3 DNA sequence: TGCAGTGCTGGGGGAGGCCTAAGCCAAGAGACCCAGTACTTC.